This T cell receptor (beta chain) was sequenced during a study of OX40 agonist ivuxolimab in advanced cancers. The overall study: Age averaged around 60 years (range about 23 to 85), and less than 85% were male.

General study results and limits: Researchers report that CD8+ T cells had, on average, more expanded clones than CD4+.

The V gene lost 0 bases and the J gene lost 5 bases, with 10 bases spanning the gap. The V gene's germline CDR1 is KGHSH and CDR2 LQKENI. The CDR3 length is 14 residues. Assay: immunoSEQ multiplex PCR; the TCRdb copy retains only in-frame clones and omits some. The sample lists tens of thousands of clones; about 89% were seen once. Regarding this clone: No antigen is known for it.

This receptor was identified in an adult with an advanced solid tumor such as melanoma, head and neck, liver or kidney cancer. The sequences come from CD4+ or CD8+ T cells sorted from blood, collected in a trial of the OX40 agonist ivuxolimab. The chain links TRBV18 to TRBJ2-5; D remains ambiguous. CDR3 loop: CASSPPSDGETQYF. The CDR3 region has the DNA TGTGCCAGCTCACCACCGTCAGACGGGGAGACCCAGTACTTC.